This TCR beta chain was sequenced for a study of blood T cell repertoires in COVID-19. Study background: Spain, Italy and the United States supplied samples that represented acute and convalescent COVID-19. PBMCs, B-cell-depleted T cells, or T cells were the source of the cDNA or gDNA that made up the material.

The length of the CDR3 is 16 residues. V was pared by 4 bases and J by 5 bases, with 9 bases of the junction left unmatched. CDR1 and CDR2 from the germline V gene are SGHNT and YYREEE (reference sequence). This clone came up a few times. Per the study methods: Reference gene primers were amplified, and this amplification served to estimate nucleated cell counts. Using immunoSEQ multiplex PCR, the repertoire was profiled, and TCRdb retains in-frame clones only, with some absent. V, J and clone size derive from that table, while D and trimming were established from the DNA sequence. Altogether some 370,000 clones are present, approximately 88% being singletons, with the ten largest covering 1% to 1.5%.

The rearrangement links TRBV5-4 to TRBJ1-3; TRBD1 matches at 10 bases. This clonotype was sampled from a man aged 40-55 years with acute or convalescent COVID-19. The specimen sequenced was peripheral blood. In DNA form, the CDR3 reads TGTGCCAGCAGCCCTGGACAGGGGGAAAATAGAAACACCATATATTTT. Amino acids: CASSPGQGENRNTIYF.